Listed below are T cell receptor beta chains from one sample, sequenced in a study of blood T cell repertoires in COVID-19. Repertoires were generated with immunoSEQ multiplex PCR, while TCRdb's copy carries only in-frame clones and drops some. The table includes fewer than 250,000 clones, roughly 90% detected once. The specimen was peripheral blood. The receptors were sampled from a woman between 35 and 50 years old with acute or convalescent COVID-19. Both conserved end residues are part of each CDR3. Each record gives: V gene, clone size, D gene, J gene, CDR3 protein, CDR3 DNA. The D gene is left open where the match is weak. A clone size is listed for some rows: how often the clone was seen (once, few, many), or a class if it is expanded.

>TRBV4-2|-|TRBD2|TRBJ2-5
CASSQPSSGEETQYF
TGTGCCAGCAGCCAACCGTCTAGCGGGGAAGAGACCCAGTACTTC
>TRBV28|-|TRBD1|TRBJ1-5
CASGSDRDYSNQPQHF
TGTGCCAGCGGGTCGGACAGGGACTATAGCAATCAGCCCCAGCATTTT
>TRBV21-1|-|-|TRBJ1-4
CASSKRWVRGGEKLFF
TGTGCCAGCAGCAAGCGATGGGTCAGGGGCGGTGAAAAACTGTTTTTT
>TRBV7-9|-|TRBD1|TRBJ1-4
CASSVQGANEKLFF
TGTGCCAGCAGCGTACAGGGGGCTAATGAAAAACTGTTTTTT
>TRBV6-6|-|-|TRBJ1-3
CASCQGSGNTIYF
TGTGCCAGCTGCCAGGGGAGTGGAAACACCATATATTTT
>TRBV10-3|-|TRBD1|TRBJ1-1
CAILPGGRDTEAFF
TGTGCCATCCTACCAGGGGGTCGAGACACTGAAGCTTTCTTT
>TRBV11-3|-|-|TRBJ2-5
CASSSTHGTLWETQYF
TGTGCCAGCAGCTCGACTCACGGAACTTTGTGGGAGACCCAGTACTTC
>TRBV4-1|-|TRBD2|TRBJ2-3
CASSQEGSGGSTDTQYF
TGCGCCAGCAGCCAAGAAGGTAGCGGGGGGAGCACAGATACGCAGTATTTT
>TRBV5-1|-|-|TRBJ1-6
CASSSIRGGASSPLHF
TGCGCCAGCAGCTCCATTAGAGGGGGGGCAAGTTCACCCCTCCACTTT
>TRBV6-5|-|TRBD2|TRBJ2-1
CASSYLPSGDNEQFF
TGTGCCAGCAGTTACCTCCCTAGCGGCGACAATGAGCAGTTCTTC
>TRBV6-4|-|TRBD2|TRBJ2-1
CASSAVAGSSYNEQFF
TGTGCCAGCAGTGCCGTAGCGGGGAGCTCCTACAATGAGCAGTTCTTC
>TRBV5-4|-|TRBD1|TRBJ2-5
CASSLANEPGGETQYF
TGTGCCAGCAGCTTGGCCAACGAACCAGGGGGTGAGACCCAGTACTTC
>TRBV3-1/TRBV3-2|-|-|TRBJ1-1
CASSPFSGAEAFF
TGTGCCAGCAGCCCCTTCTCAGGGGCTGAAGCTTTCTTT
>TRBV30|-|-|TRBJ2-1
CAWSVTWRDEQFF
TGTGCCTGGAGTGTGACCTGGCGGGATGAGCAGTTCTTC
>TRBV5-1|-|-|TRBJ2-2
CASSLGGKNTGELFF
TGCGCCAGCAGCTTGGGGGGCAAGAACACCGGGGAGCTGTTTTTT
>TRBV5-1|-|TRBD2|TRBJ2-5
CASSGSLARGQETQYF
TGCGCCAGCAGCGGTTCACTAGCGAGAGGACAAGAGACCCAGTACTTC
>TRBV7-9|-|-|TRBJ1-2
CASSLGQIYGYTF
TGTGCCAGCAGCTTGGGGCAGATCTATGGCTACACCTTC
>TRBV11-2|-|-|TRBJ1-2
CASSPSGASGYTF
TGTGCCAGCAGCCCATCGGGAGCTAGTGGCTACACCTTC
>TRBV3-1/TRBV3-2|few|TRBD1|TRBJ1-1
CASSLQGEGEAFF
TGTGCCAGCAGCCTACAGGGGGAAGGTGAAGCTTTCTTT
>TRBV9|once|TRBD2|TRBJ2-1
CASSTHSGGNYNEQFF
TGTGCCAGCAGCACCCATAGCGGGGGAAACTACAATGAGCAGTTCTTC
>TRBV7-2|-|-|TRBJ2-5
CASSSPEIGTTAQYF
TGTGCCAGCAGCTCTCCCGAGATCGGGACAACGGCCCAGTACTTC
>TRBV7-9|-|-|TRBJ1-2
CASSPTPAGANGYTF
TGTGCCAGCAGCCCAACTCCAGCGGGAGCTAATGGCTACACCTTC
>TRBV6-4|few|TRBD1|TRBJ2-6
CASSDGDSSGANVLTF
TGTGCCAGCAGTGATGGGGACAGCTCTGGGGCCAACGTCCTGACTTTC
>TRBV6-5|-|TRBD1|TRBJ1-4
CASKEQGAVEKLFF
TGTGCCAGCAAAGAGCAGGGGGCAGTTGAAAAACTGTTTTTT
>TRBV7-8|-|TRBD1|TRBJ1-1
CASSPFTGEGTEAFF
TGTGCCAGCAGCCCGTTTACAGGGGAAGGCACTGAAGCTTTCTTT
>TRBV6-6|-|TRBD1|TRBJ1-2
CASSYSQGPYTF
TGTGCCAGCAGTTACTCACAGGGGCCCTACACCTTC
>TRBV6-1|-|-|TRBJ2-3
CASSESLRAQYF
TGTGCCAGCAGTGAATCTCTTCGGGCGCAGTATTTT
>TRBV4-1|-|TRBD1|TRBJ1-1
CASSQQGADTEAFF
TGCGCCAGCAGCCAGCAGGGGGCGGACACTGAAGCTTTCTTT
>TRBV7-2|-|-|TRBJ1-4
CASSFQGQGSEKLFF
TGTGCCAGCAGCTTTCAGGGCCAGGGTTCGGAAAAACTGTTTTTT
>TRBV4-1|-|TRBD1|TRBJ1-6
CASSQAPTGVFSPLHF
TGCGCCAGCAGCCAAGCCCCTACAGGGGTTTTTTCACCCCTCCACTTT
>TRBV19|-|TRBD1|TRBJ1-2
CASSALPGQGVHYGYTF
TGTGCCAGTAGTGCCTTGCCGGGACAGGGGGTTCACTATGGCTACACCTTC
>TRBV2|few|-|TRBJ1-5
CASSTVGNQPQHF
TGTGCCAGCAGTACCGTCGGTAATCAGCCCCAGCATTTT
>TRBV2|-|-|TRBJ1-5
CASSEGGGRVQPQHF
TGTGCCAGCAGTGAAGGGGGGGGCAGGGTCCAGCCCCAGCATTTT
>TRBV6-5|-|TRBD1|TRBJ2-3
CASSPTGASTDTQYF
TGTGCCAGCAGCCCCACAGGGGCCAGCACAGATACGCAGTATTTT
>TRBV24-1|-|-|TRBJ2-3
CATSDPFVGRGTDTQYF
TGTGCCACCAGTGATCCCTTTGTAGGGAGGGGGACAGATACGCAGTATTTT
>TRBV19|-|TRBD1|TRBJ1-4
CASCRDRGCEKLFF
TGTGCCAGTTGCCGGGACAGGGGTTGTGAAAAACTGTTTTTT
>TRBV13|-|TRBD1|TRBJ1-2
CASSLDRGHGYTF
TGTGCCAGCAGCTTAGACAGGGGGCATGGCTACACCTTC
>TRBV7-2|-|TRBD1|TRBJ1-3
CASSLARPDRVDTIYF
TGTGCCAGCAGCTTAGCGCGCCCGGACAGGGTGGACACCATATATTTT
>TRBV7-9|-|-|TRBJ1-4
CASSPGNEKLFF
TGTGCCAGCAGCCCAGGGAATGAAAAACTGTTTTTT
>TRBV7-2|-|TRBD2|TRBJ2-5
CASSPAGEQETQYF
TGTGCCAGCAGCCCCGCGGGGGAACAAGAGACCCAGTACTTC
>TRBV9|-|-|TRBJ1-4
CASSELDSLNEKLFF
TGTGCCAGCAGCGAGCTGGACAGCCTTAATGAAAAACTGTTTTTT
>TRBV5-6|-|TRBD1|TRBJ1-2
CASSWGTGGFGYGYTF
TGTGCCAGCAGCTGGGGGACAGGGGGTTTCGGCTATGGCTACACCTTC
>TRBV6-2/TRBV6-3|once|TRBD2|TRBJ2-1
CASSYRLADYNEQFF
TGTGCCAGCAGTTACAGGCTAGCGGACTACAATGAGCAGTTCTTC
>TRBV19|-|-|TRBJ1-1
CASSTGGAGTEAFF
TGTGCCAGTAGTACGGGGGGCGCGGGGACTGAAGCTTTCTTT
>TRBV5-4|-|-|TRBJ1-2
CASSLDGGSGDGYTF
TGTGCCAGCAGCTTGGATGGGGGGTCTGGGGATGGCTACACCTTC
>TRBV9|-|TRBD1|TRBJ2-3
CASSEGGTGKDTQYF
TGTGCCAGCAGTGAAGGGGGGACAGGGAAGGATACGCAGTATTTT